This T cell receptor beta chain was recovered during a study of CD8+ T cells in alopecia areata. Study background: Those treated were given oral tofacitinib at 5 to 10 mg twice daily. Severity scores in treated patients reflected the percentage of scalp affected. Study-wide results and limits: Significant decreases in scalp clonality and expanded CD8+ clones followed tofacitinib treatment.

V gave up 3 bases and J gave up 4 bases, with 13 bases separating them. The germline gives CDR1 SNHLY, CDR2 FYNNEI. The CDR3 totals 15 residues. Treatment here: oral pan-JAK inhibitor, 5-10 mg twice daily. The researchers isolated CD4+ and CD8+ T cells from PBMCs by sorting. Following extraction, RNA underwent reverse transcription to cDNA, which served as the sequencing template. Sequencing was performed with immunoSEQ multiplex PCR; in TCRdb, only in-frame clones are kept and a portion is missing. The sample lists about 210,000 clones, more than 55% seen once, with roughly 1.2% in the top ten. In regard to this clone: Its specificity is not known.

The chain links TRBV2 to TRBJ2-1; the D gene is possibly TRBD2 (6 bases). The sequencing here drew on CD4+ T cells sorted from blood, taken at roughly week 45, from a patient treated with tofacitinib. This TCR derives from a human donor with alopecia areata. CDR3 loop: CASSDMRGIYNEQFF. The CDR3 DNA reads as TGTGCCAGCAGTGATATGCGGGGCATATACAATGAGCAGTTCTTC.